Listed here is a single T cell receptor (beta chain). The data were obtained in a study of blood T cell repertoires in COVID-19. The data were produced by immunoSEQ multiplex PCR, yet TCRdb's version contains in-frame clones alone and is incomplete. Of around 180,000 clones in the sample, 89% were seen once. The clonotype comes from a woman between 40 and 50 years old with acute COVID-19. The sequencing sample was made of PBMCs or T cells enriched from blood (not recorded which).

Written as DNA, the CDR3 is TGTGCCACCAGTGACGCGCGGGGCGGGGAGCGGGAGACCCAGTACTTC. Encoded protein: CATSDARGGERETQYF. The J gene is TRBJ2-5, the V gene TRBV24-1, with D perhaps TRBD2 (6 bases). Between the trimmed V and J ends, which lost 4 bases and 5 bases, there was a span of 19 bases. CDR3 length: 16 amino acids. Germline V CDR1 and CDR2: KGHDR, SFDVKD.